This T cell receptor beta chain was sequenced during a study of technical replicates of blood from a few donors. The data were produced by immunoSEQ multiplex PCR, yet TCRdb's version contains in-frame clones alone and is incomplete. The data hold 72,000 or so clones, with about 94% observed a single time. Trimming cost V 4 bases and J 4 bases; bases outside gene matches: 2. The length of the CDR3 is 12 residues. CDR1 and CDR2 from the germline V gene are SQVTM and ANQGSEA. The chain is built from TRBV29-1 and TRBJ2-5, with 8 positions matching TRBD1. The sample taken for sequencing was T cells isolated from PBMCs. The sequence came from a human donor in good health. DNA of the CDR3: TGCAGCGTTGTACAGGGGGGAGAGACCCAGTACTTC. The encoded protein is CSVVQGGETQYF.